What follows are 20 T cell receptor beta chains derived from one specimen sequenced in a study of type 1 and type 2 diabetes patients. PCR was run on genomic DNA. Amplification of the beta chain CDR3 used 30 forward and 13 reverse multiplex primers. TCRdb processed the multiplex PCR reads anew with MiXCR; each CDR3 protein has one entry. In the table there are 270,000 or so distinct CDR3 sequences, roughly 44% of which are singletons. Sequenced sample: peripheral blood mononuclear cells (PBMCs). Receptors originate from a man younger than 35 with type 2 diabetes.

The chain couples TRBV19 to TRBJ2-2; D is possibly TRBD1 (6 bases). The V gene's germline CDR1 is LNHDA and CDR2 SQIVND (reference sequence). V shed 4 bases and J shed 4 bases, with 10 bases lying between them. The CDR3 consists of 14 residues. Here the CDR3 DNA reads TGTGCCAGTAGTAGAACAGGGTCCACCGGGGAGCTGTTTTTT. Translating it yields CASSRTGSTGELFF.

The gene calls are TRBV19 and TRBJ2-2; possibly TRBD2 for D (6 bases). CDR1 is LNHDA and CDR2 is SQIVND in the germline V gene (reference sequence). This CDR3 spans 16 amino acids. Trimming left V 5 bases short and J 3 bases short, with 16 bases between. This CDR3 reads CASSRNLAGYTGELFF. CDR3 sequence (DNA): TGTGCCAGTAGTCGGAACTTGGCGGGGTACACCGGGGAGCTGTTTTTT. Full variable domain (missing parts from reference TRBV19 and TRBJ2-2): DGGITQSPKYLFRKEGQNVTLSCEQNLNHDAMYWYRQDPGQGLRLIYYSQIVNDFQKGDIAEGYSVSREKKESFPLTVTSAQKNPTAFYLCASSRNLAGYTGELFFGEGSRLTVL.

This chain links TRBV5-6 with TRBJ2-7; D may correspond to TRBD1 or TRBD2 (6 bases each). The CDR3 spans 15 residues. Per the germline V gene, CDR1 is SGHDT and CDR2 is YYEEEE. V was clipped by 3 bases and J by 7 bases, with 20 bases between them. CDR3 sequence (DNA): TGTGCCAGCAGCTCACAGGGAGGACGAGGCGGAGAGCAGTACTTC. Translated: CASSSQGGRGGEQYF.

The chain links TRBV2 to TRBJ1-1; tentative D call: TRBD1 (5 bases). Deletions cut 5 bases from V and 3 bases from J, with 10 bases between. The CDR3 sequence is 13 residues long. Germline CDR1 and CDR2: SNHLY and FYNNEI. The CDR3 loop reads CASSNGGHTEAFF. CDR3 nucleotides: TGTGCCAGCAGTAATGGGGGACACACTGAAGCTTTCTTT.

Turning to this clonotype: The junction differs from germline at one of its ends, possibly a read error. V usage is TRBV2 and J usage is TRBJ1-6; D not certain. Germline CDR1 and CDR2: SNHLY and FYNNEI. This CDR3 has 13 residues. CDR3 in DNA: TGTGCCAGCAGTGCGTCCATGGATTCGCCCCTCCACTTT. Translated: CASSASMDSPLHF.

To note about this clonotype: The junction departs from the called germline gene at one end, perhaps through a read error. The rearrangement joins TRBV10-3 to TRBJ2-7, with 7 bases that match TRBD2. Germline V gene lookup returns CDR1 ENHRY and CDR2 SYGVKD. The length of the CDR3 is 14 residues. The CDR3 DNA sequence: TGTGCCATCAGTAGGAGGGGAGGGCCCTACGAGCAGCACTTC. This translates into CAISRRGGPYEQHF.

The chain joins TRBV6-4 to TRBJ2-6; D is undetermined. The germline V gene encodes CDR1 MRHNA and CDR2 SNTAGT. Between the trimmed V and J ends, which lost 0 bases and 1 base, there was a span of 4 bases. The CDR3 runs 15 residues. CDR3 region: CASSDSRSGANVLTF. CDR3 nucleotides: TGTGCCAGCAGTGACTCCAGGTCTGGGGCCAACGTCCTGACTTTC.

J is TRBJ2-5 and V is TRBV12-5, with 13 bases that match TRBD2. This CDR3 comprises 15 residues. Losses at the gene ends were 6 bases for V and 2 bases for J; bases not matched to a gene: 3. Germline loops: CDR1 LGHNT, CDR2 FRNRAP. CDR3 coding DNA: TGTGCTAGTGGGACGACTAGCGGGGGGCAAGAGACCCAGTACTTC. It codes for CASGTTSGGQETQYF.

This chain joins TRBV7-9 and TRBJ1-1; D might be TRBD1 (5 bases). This CDR3 region has 12 residues. Germline assignment: CDR1 SEHNR and CDR2 FQNEAQ (reference sequence). The ends were cut back, 5 bases at V and 8 bases at J, with 12 bases in the middle. CDR3 in amino acids: CASSPHPGEAFF. CDR3 sequence (DNA): TGTGCCAGCAGCCCTCACCCAGGGGAAGCTTTCTTT.

J is TRBJ2-3 and V is TRBV5-1, with D maybe TRBD2 (5 bases). Germline V gene sequence: CDR1 SGHRS, CDR2 YFSETQ. This CDR3 spans 15 amino acids. Trimming took 3 bases from V and 0 from J, leaving 11 bases between them. CDR3 nucleotides: TGCGCCAGCAGCTCCGGCGGGTATAGCACAGATACGCAGTATTTT. It yields the protein CASSSGGYSTDTQYF.

The V call is TRBV7-3, the J call TRBJ1-6; D gene ambiguous. The germline V gene encodes CDR1 SGHTA and CDR2 FQGTGA. Trimming removed 2 bases at V and 7 bases at J, with 6 bases between. This CDR3 is built from 13 residues. The CDR3 is CASSLDLNSPLHF. CDR3 DNA sequence: TGTGCCAGCAGCTTAGACCTAAATTCACCCCTCCACTTT.

This chain connects TRBV7-9 to TRBJ2-7; weak D call: TRBD1 (6 bases). Per germline, CDR1 SEHNR and CDR2 FQNEAQ (reference sequence). This CDR3 is built from 13 residues. V was pared by 5 bases and J by 7 bases, with 15 bases between. This CDR3 reads CASSPPQGWEQYF. The CDR3 nucleotides are TGTGCCAGCAGCCCACCACAGGGATGGGAGCAGTACTTC.

The chain uses TRBV28 and TRBJ1-4; D is uncertain. V lost 6 bases and J lost 2, with 4 bases in between. This CDR3 has 12 amino acids. The germline V gene has CDR1 MDHEN and CDR2 SYDVKM. The CDR3 DNA sequence: TGTGCCAGCAGCCGGACTAATGAAAAACTGTTTTTT. The encoded protein is CASSRTNEKLFF.

This clonotype occurred many times. The chain combines TRBV10-1 with TRBJ2-5; 7 bases are shared with TRBD2. V was clipped by 6 bases and J by 5 bases; unmatched bases: 9. The CDR3 is 14 residues long. Germline CDR1 WNHNN, CDR2 SYGVQD (reference sequence). The CDR3 protein is CASSGLGAPETQYF. The CDR3 DNA is TGCGCCAGCAGCGGACTAGGTGCCCCGGAGACCCAGTACTTC.

The chain uses TRBV13 and TRBJ2-1; 11 bases are a match to TRBD2. From germline, CDR1 is PRHDT and CDR2 FYEKMQ (reference sequence). The junction had 6 bases not matched to a gene; V was cut back by 5 bases and J by 3 bases. The CDR3 totals 16 residues. The CDR3 spells CASSLLAGASYNEQFF. The CDR3, as DNA: TGTGCCAGCAGCCTACTAGCGGGAGCAAGCTACAATGAGCAGTTCTTC. The whole variable domain, remainder taken from reference TRBV13 and TRBJ2-1, is AAGVIQSPRHLIKEKRETATLKCYPIPRHDTVYWYQQGPGQDPQFLISFYEKMQSDKGSIPDRFSAQQFSDYHSELNMSSLELGDSALYFCASSLLAGASYNEQFFGPGTRLTVL.

About this clonotype itself: Since a much larger clone is just one base distant, this may be a read error. V usage is TRBV7-2 and J usage is TRBJ2-7; a weak D match, TRBD2 (5 bases). V was shortened by 8 bases and J by 3 bases, with 14 bases between the two germline ends. This CDR3 is 13 amino acids long. CDR1 and CDR2 from the germline V gene are SGHTA and FQGNSA. CDR3 in amino acids: CASGVDAGYEQYF. The CDR3 DNA sequence: TGTGCCAGCGGCGTCGATGCGGGCTACGAGCAGTACTTC.

This clonotype was counted once. V usage is TRBV6-2 or TRBV6-3 and J usage is TRBJ1-1; TRBD1 might be the D (5 bases). CDR3 length: 17 amino acids. CDR1 is MNHEY, CDR2 SVGEGT, per germline. Trimming removed 5 bases at V and 3 bases at J, with 22 bases between. CDR3 in amino acids: CASSEAPGSITDTEAFF. CDR3 DNA sequence: TGTGCCAGCAGTGAAGCCCCAGGGAGTATTACGGACACTGAAGCTTTCTTT.

V is TRBV7-9 and J is TRBJ2-5, with 7 nucleotides matching TRBD2. The last part of the DNA fits TRBJ2-1 better; the J call may be wrong. CDR3 size: 15 residues. Germline V gene sequence: CDR1 SEHNR, CDR2 FQNEAQ (reference sequence). CDR3 in amino acids: CASSRPASGNNEQFF. DNA of the CDR3: TGTGCCAGCAGCAGGCCGGCTAGCGGAAACAATGAGCAGTTCTTC.

The chain is built from TRBV20-1 and TRBJ1-6; D remains unclear. Germline V lookup: CDR1 DFQATT, CDR2 SNEGSKA (reference sequence). The CDR3 runs to 14 residues. Trimming stripped 1 base from V and 5 bases from J, with 9 bases between. CDR3 DNA sequence: TGCAGTGCTAGAGTGTCGACGGATAATTCACCCCTCCACTTT. Residues: CSARVSTDNSPLHF.

The chain links TRBV7-8 to TRBJ1-1; D unclear. V was trimmed by 8 bases and J by 6 bases, leaving 16 bases between them. CDR3 length: 13 residues. Germline CDR1 reads SGHVS; CDR2 reads FQNEAQ. The CDR3 nucleotides are TGTGCCAGCGGTTCGAGAATGGGTCCTGAAGCTTTCTTT. Translated: CASGSRMGPEAFF.